This T cell receptor (beta chain) was captured in a study of blood T cell repertoires in COVID-19. The data were produced by immunoSEQ multiplex PCR, yet TCRdb's version contains in-frame clones alone and is incomplete. The sample consists of around 120,000 clones, about 79% of them appearing once. The germline CDR1 and CDR2 sequences are SGHNT and YENEEA. V was pared by 0 bases and J by 2 bases, with 4 bases of the junction left unmatched. CDR3 length: 16 amino acids. This chain links TRBV11-3 with TRBJ2-3; 8 nucleotides line up with TRBD2. Sequenced material: peripheral blood. The sequence came from a woman of 80 years or more with acute or convalescent COVID-19. CDR3 sequence: CASSLDGAGDTDTQYF. The DNA for the CDR3 is TGTGCCAGCAGCTTAGATGGAGCGGGAGACACAGATACGCAGTATTTT.